The clone carrying this TCR beta chain was counted many times. What it binds is not known. The V end was cut by 5 bases, the J end by 4 bases, with 12 bases between. There are 13 residues in the CDR3. Per germline, CDR1 KGHSH and CDR2 LQKENI. The sample belongs to a study of regulatory T cells in long-lasting Graves disease. Study-level points and caveats: Those with persistent Graves' had less TCR diversity than newly diagnosed patients.

Specified time point: newly diagnosed GD, antithyroid drugs for less than 3 months. PBMCs were the source of the RNA used for TCR sequencing. CDR3 regions were amplified by Arm-PCR using iRepertoire HTBI primers to build TCR beta libraries. TCRdb recomputed calls from the multiplex PCR reads with MiXCR, one row per CDR3 protein. The sample contains 550,000 or so distinct CDR3 sequences, around 12% of which appear only once. The same data also went into a second study, on T cells in Graves' hyperthyroidism and ophthalmopathy. In that study: Patients were excluded for uncontrolled infection, other autoimmune disease, pregnancy or lactation. Primed by the HTBI set, a first-round RT-PCR was run on the TCR CDR3.

This TCR was recovered from a woman in her thirties with Graves disease. The sequenced sample was peripheral blood mononuclear cells (PBMCs), obtained at new diagnosis, from a patient treated with antithyroid drugs. The chain carries TRBV18 and TRBJ2-7; the D gene is possibly TRBD2 (5 bases). In DNA, the CDR3 is TGTGCCAGCTCATTCGAGGGCGGGTACGAGCAGTACTTC. This codes for CASSFEGGYEQYF.